This record concerns one TCR beta chain sequence. The data were taken from a study of shared T cell receptors in the human thymus. The CDR3 covers 15 residues. From germline, CDR1 is MDHEN and CDR2 SYDVKM. The V end was cut by 8 bases, the J end by 1 base, with 18 bases between. TCRdb's copy holds only in-frame clones and misses some; the assay was immunoSEQ multiplex PCR. In the table there are hundreds of thousands of clones, 70% to 90% of which are singletons. The data also belong to a second study, concerning human thymus T cells. As that study records: Both thymic and peripheral blood repertoires showed apparently biased V and J usage. Thymic repertoires overlap heavily among unrelated individuals, related research has reported.

This TCR was sampled from a boy under two years old with a congenital heart defect. Sequenced input: thymocytes. The chain recombines TRBV28 with TRBJ2-7; possibly TRBD1 for D (5 bases). Written as DNA, the CDR3 is TGTGCCAGCCGCTTGTCCAGGGTGAAGTCCTACGAGCAGTACTTC. Its protein product is CASRLSRVKSYEQYF.